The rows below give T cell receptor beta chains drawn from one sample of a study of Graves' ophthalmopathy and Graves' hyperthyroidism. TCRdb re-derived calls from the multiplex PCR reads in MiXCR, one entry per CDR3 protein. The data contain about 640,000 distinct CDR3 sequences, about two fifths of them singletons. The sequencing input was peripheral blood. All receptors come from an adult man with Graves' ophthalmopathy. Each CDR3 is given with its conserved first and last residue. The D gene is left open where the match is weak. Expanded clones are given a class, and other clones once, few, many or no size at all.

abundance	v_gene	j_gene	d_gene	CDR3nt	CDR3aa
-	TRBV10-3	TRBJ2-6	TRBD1	TGTGCCATCAGAAGACAGGGGGCTACCGGGGCCAACGTCCTGACTTTC	CAIRRQGATGANVLTF
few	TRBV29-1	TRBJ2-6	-	TGCAGCTTACTTGGGCCAGCCTCCTCTGGGGCCAACGTCCTGACTTTC	CSLLGPASSGANVLTF
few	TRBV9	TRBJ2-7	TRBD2	TGTGCCAGCAGCCTGCAGCCCGGGACTAGCTACGAGCAGTACTTC	CASSLQPGTSYEQYF
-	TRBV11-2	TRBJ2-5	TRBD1	TGTGCCAGCAGCTCCGACCCTGGCCGGGACAGGGGTCAAGAGACCCAGTACTTC	CASSSDPGRDRGQETQYF
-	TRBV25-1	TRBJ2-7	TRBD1	TGTGCCAGCAGTTACTCCCCACCTGGGGCAGGGGGCTCGTACGAGCAGTACTTC	CASSYSPPGAGGSYEQYF
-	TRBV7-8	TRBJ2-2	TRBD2	TGTGCCAGCAGCTCTCGGGGGGTGGGCACCGGGGAGCTGTTTTTT	CASSSRGVGTGELFF
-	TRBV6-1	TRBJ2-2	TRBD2	TGTGCCAGCCGCTGGGGGACCGGGACTATGAACACCGGGGAGCTGTTTTTT	CASRWGTGTMNTGELFF
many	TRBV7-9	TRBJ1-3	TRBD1	TGTGCCAGCAGACAGGGACAGTCCTCTGGAAACACCATATATTTT	CASRQGQSSGNTIYF
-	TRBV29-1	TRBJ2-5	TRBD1	TGCAGCGCAGACGGACAGGGATGGATAGAGACCCAGTACTTC	CSADGQGWIETQYF
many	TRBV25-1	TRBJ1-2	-	TGTGCCAGCAGTGAAGGTGGCTCCAGGGGCTATGGCTACACCTTC	CASSEGGSRGYGYTF
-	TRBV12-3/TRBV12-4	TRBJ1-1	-	TGTGCTAGTGGTTTAGCGGTTGGGGTTACTGAAGCTTTCTTT	CASGLAVGVTEAFF
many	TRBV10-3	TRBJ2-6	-	TGTGCCATCCTCCCGGGCCAGGGAAAGCCTGGGGCCAACGTCCTGACTTTC	CAILPGQGKPGANVLTF
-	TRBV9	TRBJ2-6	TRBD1	TGTGCCAGCAGCGTGCAGACAGGGGGTTTATCTGGGGCCAACGTCCTGACTTTC	CASSVQTGGLSGANVLTF
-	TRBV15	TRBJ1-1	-	TGTGCCACCAGCAGCCAGGGACAAAGGAACACTGAAGCTTTCTTT	CATSSQGQRNTEAFF
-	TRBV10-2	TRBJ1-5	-	TGCGCCAGCAGTAGCGGGAGCCAAGAGACCCAGCATTTT	CASSSGSQETQHF
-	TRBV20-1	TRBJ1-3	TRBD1	TGCAGTGTCCAGGGGGAGGGTACTGGAAACACCATATATTTT	CSVQGEGTGNTIYF
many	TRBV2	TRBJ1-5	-	TGTGCCAGCAGCGATTTCAGGGGCAATCAGCCCCAGCATTTT	CASSDFRGNQPQHF
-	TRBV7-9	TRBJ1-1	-	TGTGCCAGCAGCTTTCTCTTTGGGGTAGGAAACACTGAAGCTTTCTTT	CASSFLFGVGNTEAFF
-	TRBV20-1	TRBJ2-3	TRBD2	TGCAGTGCTAGAGATCGGCTAGCGGGAGCGATAGATACGCAGTATTTT	CSARDRLAGAIDTQYF
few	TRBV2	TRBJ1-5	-	TGTGCCAGCAGTGATTTTTTGTCGGGGAATGTTCCCCAGCATTTT	CASSDFLSGNVPQHF
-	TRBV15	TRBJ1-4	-	TGTGCCACCAGCAGAGAGGCAGGTGCACGTGAAAAACTGTTTTTT	CATSREAGAREKLFF
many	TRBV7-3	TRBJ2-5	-	TGTGCCAGCAGCTTAGTTGGACCGAACAAAGAGACCCAGTACTTC	CASSLVGPNKETQYF
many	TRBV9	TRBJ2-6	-	TGTGCCAGCAGGACTGAGGCGTCCGAGGGATCTGGGGCCAACGTCCTGACTTTC	CASRTEASEGSGANVLTF
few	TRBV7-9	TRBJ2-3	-	TGTGCCAGCAGATTAGGGCTGGGAGTAGATACGCAGTATTTT	CASRLGLGVDTQYF
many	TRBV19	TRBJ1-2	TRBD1	TGTGCCAGTACCTTGGACAGGGATTCCCTATATGGCTACACCTTC	CASTLDRDSLYGYTF
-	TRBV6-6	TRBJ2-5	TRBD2	TGTGCCAGCAGGACTAGCGGGGGGGCCCAAGAGACCCAGTACTTC	CASRTSGGAQETQYF
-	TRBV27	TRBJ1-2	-	TGTGCCAGCAAGGGCGGAGGTTATGGCTACACCTTC	CASKGGGYGYTF
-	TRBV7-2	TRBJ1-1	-	TGTGCCAGCAACTCTCGACGGGGAAAGAACACTGAAGCTTTCTTT	CASNSRRGKNTEAFF
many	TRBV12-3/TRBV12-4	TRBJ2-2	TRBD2	TGTGCCAGCAGGCCTGGGACTAGCGCCACCGGGGAGCTGTTTTTT	CASRPGTSATGELFF
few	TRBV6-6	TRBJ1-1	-	TGTGCCAGCAGCCCCCCAGAGAACACTGAAGCTTTCTTT	CASSPPENTEAFF
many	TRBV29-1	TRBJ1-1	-	TGCAGCGTTGTCTGGTCGGGGAACACTGAAGCTTTCTTT	CSVVWSGNTEAFF
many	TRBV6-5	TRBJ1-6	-	TGTGCCAGCAGTTACGGAATAGGGATCAATTCACCCCTCCACTTT	CASSYGIGINSPLHF
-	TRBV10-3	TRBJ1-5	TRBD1	TGTGCCATCAGTGCGGGACAGGGTGGCAATCAGCCCCAGCATTTT	CAISAGQGGNQPQHF
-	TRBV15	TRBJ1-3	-	TGTGCCACCAGCAGAGAAAAGGGGGCTGGAAACACCATATATTTT	CATSREKGAGNTIYF
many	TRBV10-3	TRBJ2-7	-	TGTGCCATCAGTGAGCCCACCAAAGGGATCTACGAGCAGTACTTC	CAISEPTKGIYEQYF
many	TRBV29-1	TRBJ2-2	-	TGCAGCGGTAAGGAACCGAACACCGGGGAGCTGTTTTTT	CSGKEPNTGELFF
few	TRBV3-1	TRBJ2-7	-	TGTGCCAGCAGCCAAGGAGTCTCGGACGGAGCTACCAACGAGCAGTACTTC	CASSQGVSDGATNEQYF
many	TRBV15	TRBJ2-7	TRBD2	TGTGCCACCAGCAGAGACCCCCGGACTAGCGGGACCTCCTACGAGCAGTACTTC	CATSRDPRTSGTSYEQYF
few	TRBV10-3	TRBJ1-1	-	TGTGCCAGCAGAACACCGAACACTGAAGCTTTCTTT	CASRTPNTEAFF
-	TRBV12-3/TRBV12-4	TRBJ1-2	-	TGTGCCAGCAGTTTGGGTCTTACAAAAGGCTATGGCTACACCTTC	CASSLGLTKGYGYTF